Below are 8 T cell receptor beta chains sequenced from a single sample in a study of blood T cell repertoires in COVID-19. The data were produced by immunoSEQ multiplex PCR, yet TCRdb's version contains in-frame clones alone and is incomplete. Among over 35,000 clones listed, about 83% were seen once. Sequenced: peripheral blood. Receptor source: a man in his forties or fifties with COVID-19, enrolled during active disease.

The chain recombines TRBV28 with TRBJ1-5; D gene unclear. Trimming took 3 bases from V and 6 from J, leaving 12 bases between them. CDR1 is MDHEN, CDR2 SYDVKM, per germline. CDR3 size: 14 residues. CDR3 region: CASSLEQMGQPQHF. The CDR3 nucleotides are TGTGCCAGCAGTTTGGAGCAGATGGGTCAGCCCCAGCATTTT.

The chain recombines TRBV27 with TRBJ2-3; 10 positions match TRBD1. Trimming removed 4 bases from V and 4 bases from J; junction bases left unmatched: 2. This CDR3 has 14 amino acids. Germline CDR1 is MNHEY and CDR2 is SMNVEV (reference sequence). CDR3: CASSSGQGADTQYF. The CDR3 bases are TGTGCCAGCAGTTCCGGACAGGGGGCAGATACGCAGTATTTT.

The chain links TRBV6-5 to TRBJ1-2, with D possibly matching TRBD1 (5 bases). V lost 6 bases and J 4 bases, leaving 15 bases between the germline ends. The CDR3 consists of 14 residues. The germline V gene has CDR1 MNHEY and CDR2 SVGAGI. The CDR3 protein is CASSLPGQPYGYTF. DNA of the CDR3: TGTGCCAGCAGCTTACCCGGACAACCCTATGGCTACACCTTC.

This chain links TRBV19 with TRBJ1-5, with TRBD1 identical over 11 bases. The J segment lost 5 bases and the V segment lost 8 bases, leaving 5 bases of the junction unmatched. The germline CDR1 and CDR2 sequences are LNHDA and SQIVND (reference sequence). The CDR3 is 14 amino acids. The CDR3 spells CASRKDRGHQPQHF. The CDR3 DNA sequence: TGTGCCAGTCGGAAGGACAGGGGGCATCAGCCCCAGCATTTT. The full variable domain, its missing parts supplied by reference TRBV19 and TRBJ1-5, is DGGITQSPKYLFRKEGQNVTLSCEQNLNHDAMYWYRQDPGQGLRLIYYSQIVNDFQKGDIAEGYSVSREKKESFPLTVTSAQKNPTAFYLCASRKDRGHQPQHFGDGTRLSIL.

This clone was found once. The chain joins TRBV5-1 to TRBJ2-2; weak D call: TRBD2 (5 bases). The CDR3 has 13 amino acids. CDR1 is SGHRS and CDR2 is YFSETQ in the germline V gene. V lost 1 base and J 5 bases, leaving 6 bases between the germline ends. The CDR3 reads CASSLTGTGELFF. In DNA, the CDR3 is TGCGCCAGCAGCTTGACGGGAACCGGGGAGCTGTTTTTT.

In this sample, this clone turned up once. The chain carries TRBV30 and TRBJ2-3, with 7 positions matching TRBD1. Trimming cost V 0 bases and J 3 bases; bases outside gene matches: 24. Germline V lookup: CDR1 GTSNPN, CDR2 SVGIG (reference sequence). This CDR3 comprises 21 residues. The CDR3 loop reads CAWSVHSGQAKYKAQTDTQYF. The CDR3, as DNA: TGTGCCTGGAGTGTACACTCTGGACAGGCGAAGTATAAAGCACAGACAGATACGCAGTATTTT.

The chain is built from TRBV12-2 and TRBJ1-6; the table gives TRBD1 as D, unverified against the DNA. TRBV12-2 is an annotated pseudogene. The length of the CDR3 is 18 residues. CDR3 nucleotides: TGTGCAAGTCGCTTAGGACGGACAGTCAGCTCCTATAATTCACCCCTCCACTTT. The encoded protein is CASRLGRTVSSYNSPLHF.

This chain links TRBV28 with TRBJ1-4; no clear D. From germline, CDR1 is MDHEN and CDR2 SYDVKM. This CDR3 region has 13 residues. Trimming removed 8 bases at V and 0 bases at J, with 7 bases between. CDR3 amino acids: CASDSPTNEKLFF. The CDR3 nucleotides read TGTGCCAGCGACTCACCAACTAATGAAAAACTGTTTTTT.